These T cell receptor beta chains were read from a single sample in a study of Graves' ophthalmopathy and Graves' hyperthyroidism. TCRdb passed the multiplex PCR reads through MiXCR, listing each CDR3 protein once. The sample includes 300,000 to 350,000 distinct CDR3 sequences, about 17% seen only once; the top ten take roughly 12%. Sequencing used peripheral blood. The origin of the receptors is an adult man with Graves' ophthalmopathy. CDR3s leave out the opening cysteine and the closing phenylalanine or tryptophan. D genes are given only for firm matches. Size is stated for part of the rows, as once, few or many counts, or as a class when the clone is expanded.

d_call,clone_size,v_call,cdr3_aa
.,many,TRBV5-1,ASSLGQYVNSPLH
.,many,TRBV12-3/TRBV12-4,ASSPRVSGEQY
.,many,TRBV18,ASSPPSEGDRRQY
.,.,TRBV6-5,ASSSGTTSSEAF
.,.,TRBV7-2,ASSSASFEQY
.,many,TRBV11-1,ASSRSGTTLGVNEQY
.,many,TRBV7-2,ASSLEVNQPQH
TRBD1,many,TRBV20-1,SAKGTGGLWSSTYEQY
.,many,TRBV30,AWRGTAEGGYT
.,many,TRBV27,ASSLSGALSQPQH
.,many,TRBV5-1,ASTTNAGTNTEAF
.,.,TRBV2,ASSEARGGEAF
TRBD1,many,TRBV28,ASSLPLTGGKRSYEQY
.,many,TRBV6-5,ASRPWSTDYGYT
TRBD1,.,TRBV5-1,ASSVGQGAGVYGYT
.,many,TRBV4-1,ASSPLLKGGEAF
.,.,TRBV6-1,ASSDRAGFNQPQH